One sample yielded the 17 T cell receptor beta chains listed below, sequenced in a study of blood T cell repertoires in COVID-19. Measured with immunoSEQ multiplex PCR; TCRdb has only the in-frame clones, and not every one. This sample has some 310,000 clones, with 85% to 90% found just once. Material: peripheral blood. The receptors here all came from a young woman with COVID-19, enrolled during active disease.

The CDR3 sequence: CASSQETTQGDEQYF. CDR3 coding DNA: TGCGCCAGCAGCCAAGAGACGACACAGGGAGACGAGCAGTACTTC. The chain links TRBV4-1 to TRBJ2-7, with TRBD1 as a possible D gene (6 bases). V was cut by 0 bases and J by 5 bases, with 14 bases left in between. Germline CDR1 MGHRA, CDR2 YSYEKL. The CDR3 has 15 amino acids.

CDR3 nucleotide sequence: TGTGCCAGCAGCCAAGTCGCGGGAGGTAGGGGGAATGAGCAGTTCTTC. Its translation: CASSQVAGGRGNEQFF. The chain couples TRBV3-1 (or the pseudogene TRBV3-2) to TRBJ2-1, with 8 positions matching TRBD2. Unmatched junction bases numbered 9, after V lost 1 base and J lost 7 bases. This CDR3 is built from 16 residues. Looked up from germline, CDR1 is LGHDT and CDR2 is YNNKEL (reference sequence).

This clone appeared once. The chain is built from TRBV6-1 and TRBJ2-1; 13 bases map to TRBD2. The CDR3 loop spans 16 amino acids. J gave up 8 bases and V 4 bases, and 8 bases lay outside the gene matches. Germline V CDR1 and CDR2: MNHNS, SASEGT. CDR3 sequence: CASSVRLAGGIDEQFF. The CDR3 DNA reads TGTGCCAGCAGTGTCCGACTAGCGGGAGGCATCGATGAGCAGTTCTTC.

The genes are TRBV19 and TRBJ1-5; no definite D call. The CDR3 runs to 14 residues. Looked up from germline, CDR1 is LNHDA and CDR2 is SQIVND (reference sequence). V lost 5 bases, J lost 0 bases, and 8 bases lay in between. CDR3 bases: TGTGCCAGTAGTCCACTAGATAGCAATCAGCCCCAGCATTTT. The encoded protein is CASSPLDSNQPQHF.

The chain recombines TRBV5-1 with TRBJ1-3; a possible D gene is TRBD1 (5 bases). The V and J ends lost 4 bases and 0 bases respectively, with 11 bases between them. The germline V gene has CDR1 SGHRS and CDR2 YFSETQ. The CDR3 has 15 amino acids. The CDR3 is CASSLDGGSGNTIYF. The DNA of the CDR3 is TGCGCCAGCAGCCTCGACGGGGGCTCTGGAAACACCATATATTTT. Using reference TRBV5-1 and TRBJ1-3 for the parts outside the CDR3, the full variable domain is KAGVTQTPRYLIKTRGQQVTLSCSPISGHRSVSWYQQTPGQGLQFLFEYFSETQRNKGNFPGRFSGRQFSNSRSEMNVSTLELGDSALYLCASSLDGGSGNTIYFGEGSWLTVV.

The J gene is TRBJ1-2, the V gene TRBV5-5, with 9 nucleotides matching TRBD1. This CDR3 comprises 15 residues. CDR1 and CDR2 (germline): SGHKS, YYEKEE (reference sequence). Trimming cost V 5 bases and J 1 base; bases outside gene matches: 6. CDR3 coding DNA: TGTGCCAGCAGGGCCGGGACAGGGCGTAACTATGGCTACACCTTC. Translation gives CASRAGTGRNYGYTF.

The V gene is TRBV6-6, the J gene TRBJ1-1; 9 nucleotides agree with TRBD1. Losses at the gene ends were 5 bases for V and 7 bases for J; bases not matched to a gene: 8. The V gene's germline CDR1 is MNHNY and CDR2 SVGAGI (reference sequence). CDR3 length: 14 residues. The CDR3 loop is CASSPGTGRDEAFF. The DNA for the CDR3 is TGTGCCAGCAGTCCCGGGACAGGGCGCGATGAAGCTTTCTTT.

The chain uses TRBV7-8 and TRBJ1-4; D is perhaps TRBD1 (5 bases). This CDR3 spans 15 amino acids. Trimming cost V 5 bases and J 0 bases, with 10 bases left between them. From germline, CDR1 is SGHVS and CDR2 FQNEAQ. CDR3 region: CASSRGSSTNEKLFF. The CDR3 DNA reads TGTGCCAGCAGCCGGGGCAGCTCAACTAATGAAAAACTGTTTTTT.

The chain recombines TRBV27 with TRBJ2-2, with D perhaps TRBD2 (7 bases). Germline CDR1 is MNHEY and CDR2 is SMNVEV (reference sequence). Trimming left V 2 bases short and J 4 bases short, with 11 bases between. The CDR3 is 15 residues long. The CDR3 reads CASSLGGAGTGELFF. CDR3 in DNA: TGTGCCAGCAGTTTAGGGGGGGCAGGCACCGGGGAGCTGTTTTTT.

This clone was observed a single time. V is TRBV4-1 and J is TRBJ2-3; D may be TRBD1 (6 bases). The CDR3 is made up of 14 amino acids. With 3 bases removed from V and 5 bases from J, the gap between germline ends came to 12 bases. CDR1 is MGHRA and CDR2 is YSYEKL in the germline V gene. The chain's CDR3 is CASSQSDSGDTQYF. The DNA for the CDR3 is TGCGCCAGCAGCCAGTCGGACAGTGGAGATACGCAGTATTTT.

CDR3 residues: CATSDTGTVNTGELFF. The CDR3 DNA reads as TGTGCCACCAGTGATACCGGGACAGTGAACACCGGGGAGCTGTTTTTT. The rearrangement uses TRBV24-1 and TRBJ2-2; 7 nucleotides match TRBD1. Trimming at V came to 3 bases and at J to 1 base, leaving 4 bases not matched to a gene. This CDR3 comprises 16 residues. The V gene's germline CDR1 is KGHDR and CDR2 SFDVKD.

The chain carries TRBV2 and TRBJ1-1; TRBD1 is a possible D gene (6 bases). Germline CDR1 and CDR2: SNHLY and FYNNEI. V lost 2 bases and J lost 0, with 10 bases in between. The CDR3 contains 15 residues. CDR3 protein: CASSELGALNTEAFF. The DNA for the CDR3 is TGTGCCAGCAGTGAATTGGGGGCCCTGAACACTGAAGCTTTCTTT.

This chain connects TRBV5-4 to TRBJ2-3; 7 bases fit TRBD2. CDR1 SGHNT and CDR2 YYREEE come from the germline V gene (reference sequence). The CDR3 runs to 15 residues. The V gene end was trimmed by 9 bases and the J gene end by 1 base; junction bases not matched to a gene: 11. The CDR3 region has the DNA TGTGCCACCCGAGTAGGAACTAGCGGCACAGATACGCAGTATTTT. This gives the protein CATRVGTSGTDTQYF.

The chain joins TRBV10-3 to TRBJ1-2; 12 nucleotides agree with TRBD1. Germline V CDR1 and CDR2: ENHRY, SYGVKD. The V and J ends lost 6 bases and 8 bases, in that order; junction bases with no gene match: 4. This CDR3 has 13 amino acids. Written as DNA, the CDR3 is TGTGCCATCAGCCGGGACAGGGGGCTAGGCTACACCTTC. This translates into CAISRDRGLGYTF.

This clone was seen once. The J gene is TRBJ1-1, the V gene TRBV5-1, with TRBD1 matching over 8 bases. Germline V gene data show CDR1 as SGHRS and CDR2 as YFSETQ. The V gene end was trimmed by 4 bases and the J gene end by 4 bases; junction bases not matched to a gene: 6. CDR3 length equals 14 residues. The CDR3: CASSLPTGGTEAFF. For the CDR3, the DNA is TGCGCCAGCAGCCTTCCAACAGGGGGCACTGAAGCTTTCTTT.

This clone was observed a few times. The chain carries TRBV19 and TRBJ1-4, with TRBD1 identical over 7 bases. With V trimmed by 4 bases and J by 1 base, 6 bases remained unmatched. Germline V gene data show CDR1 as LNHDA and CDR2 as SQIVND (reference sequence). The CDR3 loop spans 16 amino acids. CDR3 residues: CASSTRDSLTNEKLFF. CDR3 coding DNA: TGTGCCAGTAGTACCCGGGACAGCCTAACTAATGAAAAACTGTTTTTT. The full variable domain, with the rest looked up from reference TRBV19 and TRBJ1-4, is DGGITQSPKYLFRKEGQNVTLSCEQNLNHDAMYWYRQDPGQGLRLIYYSQIVNDFQKGDIAEGYSVSREKKESFPLTVTSAQKNPTAFYLCASSTRDSLTNEKLFFGSGTQLSVL.

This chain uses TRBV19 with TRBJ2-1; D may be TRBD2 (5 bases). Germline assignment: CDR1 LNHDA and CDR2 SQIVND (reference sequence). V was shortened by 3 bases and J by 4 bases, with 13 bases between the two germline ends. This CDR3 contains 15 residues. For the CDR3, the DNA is TGTGCCAGTAGTATTTTTCTAGCTCGGTACAATGAGCAGTTCTTC. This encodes CASSIFLARYNEQFF.